This record looks at one T cell receptor beta chain sequence and its context. Its antigen is unknown. The record originates from a study of Ad26.COV2.S vaccination and SARS-CoV-2 variants. Measured with immunoSEQ multiplex PCR; TCRdb has only the in-frame clones, and not every one. The repertoire holds 43,000 or so clones, with 65% to 90% as singletons. The V gene lost 3 bases and the J gene lost 2 bases, with 11 bases spanning the gap. Germline V CDR1 and CDR2: SGHRS, YFSETQ. The CDR3 is made up of 14 amino acids. General study points: Total responses of T cells may have been underestimated by the analyses of TCR breadth and depth. The breadth of spike-specific CD8+ and CD4+ T cell responses after vaccination was reportedly substantial. While placebo recipients had lower spike-specific TCR breadth, vaccine recipients had more. Recipients of either vaccine or placebo displayed similar breadth of non-spike TCRs.

V usage is TRBV5-1 and J usage is TRBJ1-1; possibly TRBD1 for D (6 bases). This specimen was peripheral blood, taken after recovery from COVID-19. The sequence derives from a human donor who had recovered from COVID-19. The CDR3 DNA is TGCGCCAGCAGCTCGAGACAGGCAAACACTGAAGCTTTCTTT. Translated, it gives CASSSRQANTEAFF.